Described below is a single T cell receptor (beta chain) sequence and its context. What it binds is unknown. This was the immunoSEQ v3.0 assay at survey level. Assay: immunoSEQ multiplex PCR; the TCRdb copy retains only in-frame clones and omits some. The sample contains tens of thousands of clones, around 86% of which appear only once. This entry comes from a study of long-term antiretroviral therapy in people with HIV. Study-level points and caveats: HIV repertoire CDR3 lengths ranged less widely than those of controls.

This clonotype was sampled from a man younger than 35 with HIV. The sequences come from unsorted PBMCs, collected 0.2 years before starting antiretroviral therapy.

CDR3 in amino acids: CASSPPGLAGGLSSYEQYF. The CDR3 DNA is TGTGCCAGCTCACCTCCGGGACTAGCGGGAGGCCTTAGCTCCTACGAGCAGTACTTC. The chain employs TRBV18 and TRBJ2-7, with 15 bases that match TRBD2. This CDR3 contains 19 residues. Trimming removed 3 bases from V and 0 bases from J; junction bases left unmatched: 9. The germline gives CDR1 KGHSH, CDR2 LQKENI.